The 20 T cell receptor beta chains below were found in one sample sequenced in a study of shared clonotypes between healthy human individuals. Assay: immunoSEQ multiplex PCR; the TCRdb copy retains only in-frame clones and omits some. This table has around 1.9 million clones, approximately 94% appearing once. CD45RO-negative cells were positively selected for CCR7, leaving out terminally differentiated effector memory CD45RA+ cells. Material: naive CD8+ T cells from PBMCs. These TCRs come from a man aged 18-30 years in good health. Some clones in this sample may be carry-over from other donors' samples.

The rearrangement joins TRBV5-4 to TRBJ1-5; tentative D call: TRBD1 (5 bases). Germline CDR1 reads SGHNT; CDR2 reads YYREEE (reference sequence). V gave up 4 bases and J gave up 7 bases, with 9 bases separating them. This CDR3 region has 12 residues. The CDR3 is CASSGEGQPQHF. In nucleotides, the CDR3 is TGTGCCAGCAGCGGGGAGGGGCAGCCCCAGCATTTT.

The CDR3 loop reads CASSRTQGVSQPQHF. The DNA for the CDR3 is TGTGCCAGCAGTAGAACTCAGGGGGTCAGCCAGCCCCAGCATTTT. The rearrangement links TRBV27 to TRBJ1-5; TRBD1 agrees at 7 bases. The CDR3 length is 15 residues. Germline V gene data show CDR1 as MNHEY and CDR2 as SMNVEV (reference sequence). Trimming took 5 bases from V and 7 from J; bases not matched to a gene: 11.

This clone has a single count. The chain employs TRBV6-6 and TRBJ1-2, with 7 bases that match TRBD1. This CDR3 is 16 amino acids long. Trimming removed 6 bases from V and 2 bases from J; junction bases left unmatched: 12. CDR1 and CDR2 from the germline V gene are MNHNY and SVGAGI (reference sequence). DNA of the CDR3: TGTGCCAGCAGCTATCTGAGACAGGGTGGGAACTATGGCTACACCTTC. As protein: CASSYLRQGGNYGYTF.

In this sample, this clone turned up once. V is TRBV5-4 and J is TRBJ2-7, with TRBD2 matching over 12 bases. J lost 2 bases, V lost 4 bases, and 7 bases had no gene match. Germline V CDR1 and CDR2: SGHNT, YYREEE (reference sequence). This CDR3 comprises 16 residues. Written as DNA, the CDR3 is TGTGCCAGCAGCCCAGGACTAGCGGGGATACCCTACGAGCAGTACTTC. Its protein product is CASSPGLAGIPYEQYF.

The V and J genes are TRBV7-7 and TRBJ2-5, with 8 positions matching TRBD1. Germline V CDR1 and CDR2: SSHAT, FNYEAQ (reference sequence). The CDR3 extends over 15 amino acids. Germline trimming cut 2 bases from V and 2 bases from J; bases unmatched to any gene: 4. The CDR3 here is CASSLRDRTQETQYF. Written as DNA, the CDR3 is TGTGCCAGCAGCTTACGGGACAGGACGCAAGAGACCCAGTACTTC.

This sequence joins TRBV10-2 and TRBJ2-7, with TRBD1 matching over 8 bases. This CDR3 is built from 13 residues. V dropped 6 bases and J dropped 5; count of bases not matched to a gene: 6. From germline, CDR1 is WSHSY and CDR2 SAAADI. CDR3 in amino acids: CASRRQGIDEQYF. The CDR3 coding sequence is TGCGCCAGCAGGCGACAGGGGATCGACGAGCAGTACTTC.

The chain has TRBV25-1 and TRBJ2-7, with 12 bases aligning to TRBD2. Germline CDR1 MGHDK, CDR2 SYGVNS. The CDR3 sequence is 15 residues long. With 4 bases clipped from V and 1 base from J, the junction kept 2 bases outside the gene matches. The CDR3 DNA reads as TGTGCCAGCAGTGGCGGACTAGCGGGGTCCTACGAGCAGTACTTC. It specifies CASSGGLAGSYEQYF.

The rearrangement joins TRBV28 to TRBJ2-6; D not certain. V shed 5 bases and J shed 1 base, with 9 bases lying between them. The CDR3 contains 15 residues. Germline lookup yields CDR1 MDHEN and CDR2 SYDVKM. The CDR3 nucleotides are TGTGCCAGCAGTGTAGGCGAGTCTGGGGCCAACGTCCTGACTTTC. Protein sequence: CASSVGESGANVLTF. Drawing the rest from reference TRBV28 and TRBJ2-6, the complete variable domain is DVKVTQSSRYLVKRTGEKVFLECVQDMDHENMFWYRQDPGLGLRLIYFSYDVKMKEKGDIPEGYSVSREKKERFSLILESASTNQTSMYLCASSVGESGANVLTFGAGSRLTVL.

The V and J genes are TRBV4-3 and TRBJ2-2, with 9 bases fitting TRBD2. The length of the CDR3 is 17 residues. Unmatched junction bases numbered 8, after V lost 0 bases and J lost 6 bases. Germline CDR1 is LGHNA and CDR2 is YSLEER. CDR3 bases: TGCGCCAGCAGCCAAGAAATGGCTAGCGGGATTTCCGGGGAGCTGTTTTTT. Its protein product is CASSQEMASGISGELFF.

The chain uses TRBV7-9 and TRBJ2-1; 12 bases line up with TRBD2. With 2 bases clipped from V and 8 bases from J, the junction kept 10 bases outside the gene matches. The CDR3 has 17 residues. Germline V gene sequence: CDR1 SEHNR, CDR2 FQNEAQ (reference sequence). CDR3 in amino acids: CASSLQLAGGLWDEQFF. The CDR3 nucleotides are TGTGCCAGCAGCTTACAGCTAGCGGGAGGGCTCTGGGATGAGCAGTTCTTC. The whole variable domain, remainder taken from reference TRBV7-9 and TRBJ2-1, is DTGVSQNPRHKITKRGQNVTFRCDPISEHNRLYWYRQTLGQGPEFLTYFQNEAQLEKSRLLSDRFSAERPKGSFSTLEIQRTEQGDSAMYLCASSLQLAGGLWDEQFFGPGTRLTVL.

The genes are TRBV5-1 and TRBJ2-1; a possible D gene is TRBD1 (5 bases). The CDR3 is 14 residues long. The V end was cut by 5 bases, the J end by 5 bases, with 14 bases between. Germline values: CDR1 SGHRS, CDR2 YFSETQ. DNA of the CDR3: TGCGCCAGCAGGAGTAGGGGAACGAACAATGAGCAGTTCTTC. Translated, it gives CASRSRGTNNEQFF.

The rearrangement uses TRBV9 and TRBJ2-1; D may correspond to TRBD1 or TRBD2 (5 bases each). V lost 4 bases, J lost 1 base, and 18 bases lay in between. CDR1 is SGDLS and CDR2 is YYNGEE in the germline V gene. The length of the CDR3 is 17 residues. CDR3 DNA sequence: TGTGCCAGCAGCCACAGTCCGGGGCAAAATTCCTACAATGAGCAGTTCTTC. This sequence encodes CASSHSPGQNSYNEQFF.

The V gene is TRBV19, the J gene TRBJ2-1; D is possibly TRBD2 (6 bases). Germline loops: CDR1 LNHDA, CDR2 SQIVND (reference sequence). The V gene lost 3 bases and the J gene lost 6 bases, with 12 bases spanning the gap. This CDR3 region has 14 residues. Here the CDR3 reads CASSINRLGNEQFF. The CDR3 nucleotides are TGTGCCAGTAGTATCAACCGACTAGGCAATGAGCAGTTCTTC.

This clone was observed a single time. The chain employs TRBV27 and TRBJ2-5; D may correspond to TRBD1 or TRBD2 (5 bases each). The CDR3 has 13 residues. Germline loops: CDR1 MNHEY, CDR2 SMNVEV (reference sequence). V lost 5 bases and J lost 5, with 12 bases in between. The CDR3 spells CASSDGWGETQYF. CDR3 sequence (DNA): TGTGCCAGCAGTGATGGTTGGGGGGAGACCCAGTACTTC.

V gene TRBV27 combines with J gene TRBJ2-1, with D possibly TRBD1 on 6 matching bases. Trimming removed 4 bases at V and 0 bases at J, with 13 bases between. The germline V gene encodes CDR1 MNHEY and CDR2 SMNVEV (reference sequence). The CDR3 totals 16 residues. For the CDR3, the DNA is TGTGCCAGCAGTTCGAACAGGGTCGTCTCCTACAATGAGCAGTTCTTC. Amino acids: CASSSNRVVSYNEQFF.

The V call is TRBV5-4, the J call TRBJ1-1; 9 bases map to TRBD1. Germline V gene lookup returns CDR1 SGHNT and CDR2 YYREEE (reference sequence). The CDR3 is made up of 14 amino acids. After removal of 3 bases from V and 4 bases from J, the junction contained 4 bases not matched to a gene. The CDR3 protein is CASSSGQGGTEAFF. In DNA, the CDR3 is TGTGCCAGCAGCTCGGGACAGGGAGGCACTGAAGCTTTCTTT.

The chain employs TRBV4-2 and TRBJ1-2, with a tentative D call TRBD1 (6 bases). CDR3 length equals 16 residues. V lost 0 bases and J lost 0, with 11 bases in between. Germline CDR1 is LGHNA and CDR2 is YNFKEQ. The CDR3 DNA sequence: TGTGCCAGCAGCCAAGATGGGACACTAACTAACTATGGCTACACCTTC. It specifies CASSQDGTLTNYGYTF.

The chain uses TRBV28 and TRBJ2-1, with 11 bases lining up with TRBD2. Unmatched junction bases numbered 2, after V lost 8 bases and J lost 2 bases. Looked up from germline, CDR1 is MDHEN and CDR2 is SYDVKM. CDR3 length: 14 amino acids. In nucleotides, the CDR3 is TGTGCCAGCCAGACTAGCGGGACCTACAATGAGCAGTTCTTC. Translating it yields CASQTSGTYNEQFF. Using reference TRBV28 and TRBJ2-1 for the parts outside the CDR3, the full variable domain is DVKVTQSSRYLVKRTGEKVFLECVQDMDHENMFWYRQDPGLGLRLIYFSYDVKMKEKGDIPEGYSVSREKKERFSLILESASTNQTSMYLCASQTSGTYNEQFFGPGTRLTVL.

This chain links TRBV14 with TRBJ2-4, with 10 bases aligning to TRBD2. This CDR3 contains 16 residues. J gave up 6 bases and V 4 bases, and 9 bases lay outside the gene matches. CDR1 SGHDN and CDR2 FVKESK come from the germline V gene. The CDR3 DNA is TGTGCCAGCAGCCGGACCGGGACTAGCGAACGAAACATTCAGTACTTC. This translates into CASSRTGTSERNIQYF.

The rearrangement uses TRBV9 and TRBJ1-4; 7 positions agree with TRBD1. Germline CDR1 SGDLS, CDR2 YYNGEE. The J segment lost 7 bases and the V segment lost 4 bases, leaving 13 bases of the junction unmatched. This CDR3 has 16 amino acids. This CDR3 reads CASSIRTGEGGEKLFF. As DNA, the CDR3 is TGTGCCAGCAGCATAAGAACAGGGGAAGGGGGTGAAAAACTGTTTTTT. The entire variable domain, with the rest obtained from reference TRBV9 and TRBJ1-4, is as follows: DSGVTQTPKHLITATGQRVTLRCSPRSGDLSVYWYQQSLDQGLQFLIQYYNGEERAKGNILERFSAQQFPDLHSELNLSSLELGDSALYFCASSIRTGEGGEKLFFGSGTQLSVL.